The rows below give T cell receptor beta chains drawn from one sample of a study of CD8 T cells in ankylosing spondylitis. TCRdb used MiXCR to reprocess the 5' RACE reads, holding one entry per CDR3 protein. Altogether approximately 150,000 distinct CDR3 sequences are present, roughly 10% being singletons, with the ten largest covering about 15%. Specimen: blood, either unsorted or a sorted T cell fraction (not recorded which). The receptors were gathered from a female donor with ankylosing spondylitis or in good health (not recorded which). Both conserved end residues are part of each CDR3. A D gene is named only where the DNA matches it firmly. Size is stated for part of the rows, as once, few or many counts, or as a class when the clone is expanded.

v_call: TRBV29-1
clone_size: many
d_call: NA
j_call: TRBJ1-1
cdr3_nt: TGCAGCGTTGAAGAAAATCGAGCTGAAGCTTTCTTT
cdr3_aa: CSVEENRAEAFF

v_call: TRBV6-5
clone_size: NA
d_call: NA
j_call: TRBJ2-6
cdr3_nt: TGTGCCAGCAGTTACTCGAAAAGCAGGGGCGCTGGGGCCAACGTCCTGACTTTC
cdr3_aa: CASSYSKSRGAGANVLTF

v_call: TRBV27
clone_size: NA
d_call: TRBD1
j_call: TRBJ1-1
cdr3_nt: TGTGCCAGCAGTATAGGACAGGGCAGCACTGAAGCTTTCTTT
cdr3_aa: CASSIGQGSTEAFF

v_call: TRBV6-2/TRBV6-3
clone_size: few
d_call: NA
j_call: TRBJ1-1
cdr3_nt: TGTGCCAGCAGTTACCCCCGAGCCGGGACCTACACTGAAGCTTTCTTT
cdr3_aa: CASSYPRAGTYTEAFF

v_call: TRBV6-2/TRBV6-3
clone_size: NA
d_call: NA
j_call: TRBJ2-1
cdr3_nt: TGTGCCAGCAGTTACTCGGGCATCTCCTACAATGAGCAGTTCTTC
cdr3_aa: CASSYSGISYNEQFF

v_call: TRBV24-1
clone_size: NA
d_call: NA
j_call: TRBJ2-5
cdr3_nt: TGTGCCACCAGTGATTTGCTTGAGACCCAGTACTTC
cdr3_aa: CATSDLLETQYF

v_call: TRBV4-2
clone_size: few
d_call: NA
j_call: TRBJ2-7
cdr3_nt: TGTGCCAGCAGCCAAGAAGATAGAGGGAGAGGGTACGAGCAGTACTTC
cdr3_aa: CASSQEDRGRGYEQYF

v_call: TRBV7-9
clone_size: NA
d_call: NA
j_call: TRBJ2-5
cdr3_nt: TGTGCCAGCAGCCCTAGCAGACAAGAGACCCAGTACTTC
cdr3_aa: CASSPSRQETQYF

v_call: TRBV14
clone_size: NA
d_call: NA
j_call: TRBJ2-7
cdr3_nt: TGTGCCAGCAGCCAAGAAGGGACTCCTCCTACGGGTGAGCAGTACTTC
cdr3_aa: CASSQEGTPPTGEQYF

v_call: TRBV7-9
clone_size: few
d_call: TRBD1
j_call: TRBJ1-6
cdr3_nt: TGTGCCAGCAGCCTCCGGGACAGGGCCAATTCACCCCTCCACTTT
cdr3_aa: CASSLRDRANSPLHF

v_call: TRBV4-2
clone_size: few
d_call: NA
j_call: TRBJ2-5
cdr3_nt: TGTGCCAGCAGCCAAGAATCGGTACAGGGAGAAGAGACCCAGTACTTC
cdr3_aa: CASSQESVQGEETQYF